The 8 T cell receptor beta chains below were found in one sample sequenced in a study of cytomegalovirus exposure and HLA in healthy donors. Primers for the PCR totalled 60 Vbeta and 13 Jbeta. Assay: immunoSEQ multiplex PCR; the TCRdb copy retains only in-frame clones and omits some. The table shows around 91,000 clones, with 55% to 65% occurring only once. Sequenced: PBMCs. All receptors derive from a human donor in good health.

The chain has TRBV30 and TRBJ2-3; D call uncertain. Deletions cut 3 bases from V and 0 bases from J, with 7 bases between. CDR1 is GTSNPN and CDR2 is SVGIG in the germline V gene (reference sequence). This CDR3 has 13 amino acids. The CDR3 region is CAWRAASTDTQYF. The CDR3 DNA is TGTGCCTGGAGGGCGGCTAGCACAGATACGCAGTATTTT.

V and J are TRBV7-6 and TRBJ2-1; D is unresolved. CDR1 and CDR2 (germline): SGHVS, FNYEAQ. V dropped 2 bases and J dropped 7 bases, with 6 bases sitting between them. The CDR3 runs 12 residues. CDR3 bases: TGTGCCAGCAGCTTATCGGGTAATGAGCAGTTCTTC. Translation: CASSLSGNEQFF.

The genes are TRBV6-5 and TRBJ1-2; TRBD1 matches 7 bases. The J segment lost 2 bases and the V segment lost 5 bases, leaving 8 bases of the junction unmatched. Per germline, CDR1 MNHEY and CDR2 SVGAGI. The CDR3 runs to 15 residues. The CDR3 here is CASSRSGQPNYGYTF. The CDR3 region has the DNA TGTGCCAGCAGTCGATCGGGACAGCCGAACTATGGCTACACCTTC.

This chain joins TRBV6-1 and TRBJ2-7; D gene ambiguous. Trimming took 4 bases from V and 3 from J, leaving 13 bases between them. The germline gives CDR1 MNHNS, CDR2 SASEGT. CDR3 size: 14 residues. The CDR3: CASSGFVGRYEQYF. Here the CDR3 DNA reads TGTGCCAGCAGTGGATTCGTGGGCCGCTACGAGCAGTACTTC.

The chain recombines TRBV15 with TRBJ1-5, with D possibly matching TRBD1 (5 bases). The CDR3 is made up of 16 amino acids. Trimming shortened V by 0 bases and J by 4 bases, and 13 bases separated the two germline ends. Germline CDR1 LNHNV, CDR2 YYDKDF (reference sequence). For the CDR3, the DNA is TGTGCCACCAGCAGAGATGTGGGGGGGGAGAATCAGCCCCAGCATTTT. Its protein is CATSRDVGGENQPQHF.

This clone was counted a few times. The chain has TRBV15 and TRBJ1-2, with D maybe TRBD1 (5 bases). The ends were cut back, 0 bases at V and 7 bases at J, with 21 bases in the middle. The CDR3 runs 17 residues. In germline, CDR1 is LNHNV, CDR2 YYDKDF (reference sequence). The CDR3 DNA reads as TGTGCCACCAGCAGAGATGGGATGGGGCCCCCGGGCCTTGGCTACACCTTC. Its protein product is CATSRDGMGPPGLGYTF.

The chain uses TRBV5-6 and TRBJ1-2, with unresolved D. The CDR3 has 15 amino acids. Per germline, CDR1 SGHDT and CDR2 YYEEEE. V shed 0 bases and J shed 8 bases, with 17 bases lying between them. The CDR3 DNA is TGTGCCAGCAGCTTGGGTCTAATAGCTGCGGAGGGCTACACCTTC. The encoded protein is CASSLGLIAAEGYTF.

The CDR3 DNA is TGTGCCAGCTCCGGGAGGGGCTATGGCTACACCTTC. As protein: CASSGRGYGYTF. The chain employs TRBV18 and TRBJ1-2, with D tentatively TRBD1 (5 bases). The CDR3 is 12 residues long. The V end lost 6 bases, the J end lost 4 bases, and 9 bases lay between the germline ends. CDR1 KGHSH and CDR2 LQKENI come from the germline V gene.